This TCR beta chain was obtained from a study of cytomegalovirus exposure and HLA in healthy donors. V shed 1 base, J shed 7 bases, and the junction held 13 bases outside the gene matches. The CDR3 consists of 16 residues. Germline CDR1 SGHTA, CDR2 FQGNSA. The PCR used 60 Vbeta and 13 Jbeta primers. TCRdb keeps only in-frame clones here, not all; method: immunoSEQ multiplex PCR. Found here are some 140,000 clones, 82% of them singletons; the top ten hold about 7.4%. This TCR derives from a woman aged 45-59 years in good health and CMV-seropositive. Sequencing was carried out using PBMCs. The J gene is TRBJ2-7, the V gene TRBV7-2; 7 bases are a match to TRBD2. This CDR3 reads CASSLVYGRNQGEQYF. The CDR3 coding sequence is TGTGCCAGCAGCTTAGTGTACGGGAGGAATCAGGGAGAGCAGTACTTC.